A selection of T cell receptor beta chains follows, all from one sample in a study of CD8+ T cells in alopecia areata. Repertoires were generated with immunoSEQ multiplex PCR, while TCRdb's copy carries only in-frame clones and drops some. This sample yields 130,000 to 150,000 clones, of which roughly 80% are seen a single time; around a quarter belongs to the top ten. The sample was CD8+ T cells sorted from blood, taken at week 4, from a patient treated with tofacitinib. These receptors were taken from a human donor with alopecia areata. Each CDR3 is given with its conserved first and last residue. The order of the fields is V gene, CDR3 length, clone size, D gene, J gene, CDR3 DNA, CDR3 protein. A D gene is named only where the DNA matches it firmly. Clone size is shown for a subset of rows, as once, few, many or a class of expanded clone.

TRBV4-2	17	.	.	TRBJ2-3	TGTGCCAGCAGCCAAGAAGCTTCAGGACTAATCACAGATACGCAGTATTTT	CASSQEASGLITDTQYF
TRBV7-9	12	.	.	TRBJ2-1	TGTGCCAGCAGCGTCCACTACAATGAGCAGTTCTTC	CASSVHYNEQFF
TRBV10-2	15	.	.	TRBJ1-5	TGCGCCAGCAGTACAGGGTCTGGAAGCAATCAGCCCCAGCATTTT	CASSTGSGSNQPQHF
TRBV7-2	12	.	.	TRBJ1-2	TGTGCCAGCAGCTTTGGGGGTAATGGCTACACCTTC	CASSFGGNGYTF
TRBV23-1	16	.	.	TRBJ1-3	TGCGCCAGGGGGGGACGGACCCCGAGGTCTGGAAACACCATATATTTT	CARGGRTPRSGNTIYF
TRBV13	15	.	.	TRBJ2-3	TGTGCCAGCAGCTTACGACGGACGGTTACAGATACGCAGTATTTT	CASSLRRTVTDTQYF
TRBV30	13	.	.	TRBJ2-7	TGTGCCTGGAGTGGGATCGTAAAACACGAACAGTACTTC	CAWSGIVKHEQYF
TRBV6-5	15	few	.	TRBJ2-2	TGTGCCAGCAGTTACTCGGGAGTGGTCGGGGGGGAGCTGTTTTTT	CASSYSGVVGGELFF
TRBV29-1	14	.	.	TRBJ2-7	TGCAGCGTTGTCCAGGGACTCTCCCACGGCGAGCAGTACTTC	CSVVQGLSHGEQYF
TRBV4-3	15	once	TRBD1	TRBJ1-1	TGCGCCAGCAGCCAAGATTTTGCCCAGACAGGGGAGGCTTTCTTT	CASSQDFAQTGEAFF
TRBV11-2	17	.	.	TRBJ2-3	TGTGCCAGCAGCCTTCCGCCCGAGGCACCTTTCACAGATACGCAGTATTTT	CASSLPPEAPFTDTQYF
TRBV21-1	15	.	.	TRBJ2-7	TGTGCCAGCAGCAAAGTTCGCGGGGGACCCTACGAGCAGTACTTC	CASSKVRGGPYEQYF
TRBV5-1	16	.	TRBD1	TRBJ1-4	TGCGCCAGCAGCTCGGGACAGACTGCAACTAATGAAAAACTGTTTTTT	CASSSGQTATNEKLFF
TRBV15	13	.	.	TRBJ2-3	TGTGCCACCAGCGGTAGCGGCCTCGATACGCAGTATTTT	CATSGSGLDTQYF
TRBV7-8	13	once	.	TRBJ2-5	TGTGCCAGCAGCTTTAAGATCGAGGAGACCCAGTACTTC	CASSFKIEETQYF
TRBV27	15	.	TRBD1	TRBJ2-7	TGTGCCAGCAGTTCCCGGACAGGGGGGTCCTACGAGCAGTACTTC	CASSSRTGGSYEQYF
TRBV7-8	12	.	.	TRBJ2-1	TGTGCCAGCTTTGGGCCGCCGGGAGAGCAGTTCTTC	CASFGPPGEQFF
TRBV5-6	17	.	.	TRBJ2-2	TGTGCCAGCAGCCTTAATTTTGACTCCGCGAACACCGGGGAGCTGTTTTTT	CASSLNFDSANTGELFF
TRBV6-5	13	.	.	TRBJ2-5	TGTGCCAGCAGTTACTCTTCTAAAGAGACCCAGTACTTC	CASSYSSKETQYF
TRBV19	15	few	.	TRBJ1-5	TGTGCCAGTGATCCCAAAGGGTATGGCAATCAGCCCCAGCATTTT	CASDPKGYGNQPQHF
TRBV29-1	17	few	.	TRBJ2-4	TGCAGCGTTGAAGAGGGCGGGACATCGTTAGCCAAAAACATTCAGTACTTC	CSVEEGGTSLAKNIQYF
TRBV4-1	14	.	.	TRBJ2-7	TGCGCCAGCAGCCGCTACACGGACTCCTACGAGCAGTACTTC	CASSRYTDSYEQYF
TRBV25-1	16	.	TRBD1	TRBJ2-1	TGTGCCAGCAGTGAATCCCGGGACAGGGGGAAGGGTGAGCAGTTCTTC	CASSESRDRGKGEQFF
TRBV5-4	13	few	.	TRBJ2-7	TGTGCCAGCAGCTTGTCGGCCGGGAGCGAGCAGTACTTC	CASSLSAGSEQYF
TRBV23-1	13	.	TRBD1	TRBJ2-7	TGCGCCAGCACCCGACAGGGTCCTGTTGAGCAGTACTTC	CASTRQGPVEQYF
TRBV4-3	15	few	TRBD1	TRBJ2-3	TGCGCCAGCAGCTACGGGACAGGGCCAGGGGATACGCAGTATTTT	CASSYGTGPGDTQYF
TRBV28	14	.	TRBD1	TRBJ1-6	TGTGCCAGCACCCTCACAGGGGAGAATTCACCCCTCCACTTT	CASTLTGENSPLHF
TRBV6-5	15	.	TRBD2	TRBJ2-1	TGTGCCAGCAGTTACTCCGGGACTAGCTACAATGAGCAGTTCTTC	CASSYSGTSYNEQFF
TRBV5-4	13	once	.	TRBJ2-7	TGTGCCAGCAGCGTTCGGGGTTCTGTCGAGCAGTACTTC	CASSVRGSVEQYF
TRBV25-1	12	.	.	TRBJ2-5	TGTGCCAGCAGTGACCCTCCTACGGCCCAGTACTTC	CASSDPPTAQYF
TRBV4-1	17	.	.	TRBJ2-7	TGCGCCAGCAGCCAACAGGATTACAGGGAAAGCTCCTACGAGCAGTACTTC	CASSQQDYRESSYEQYF
TRBV4-1	16	.	.	TRBJ2-7	TGCGCCAGCAGCCAAGAAGTCCAGGGTCCCACCTACGAGCAGTACTTC	CASSQEVQGPTYEQYF
TRBV7-9	14	.	.	TRBJ2-3	TGTGCCAGCAGCTTATTGGGGCCGATGAATACGCAGTATTTT	CASSLLGPMNTQYF
TRBV15	16	.	TRBD2	TRBJ2-4	TGTGCCACCAGCAGAGATCTTGGGACTAGAGGGAACATTCAGTACTTC	CATSRDLGTRGNIQYF
TRBV5-6	12	.	.	TRBJ2-7	TGTGCCAGCAGCATGATTCCCTACGAGCAGTACTTC	CASSMIPYEQYF
TRBV27	8	.	.	TRBJ1-2	TGTGCCAGTTCCGGCTACACCTTC	CASSGYTF
TRBV13	17	.	TRBD1	TRBJ2-1	TGTGCCAGCAGCTTAGCCGGGACAGGGAGCTCCTACAATGAGCAGTTCTTC	CASSLAGTGSSYNEQFF
TRBV4-3	15	.	.	TRBJ2-7	TGCGCCAGCAGCCAAGGGGTTGGGGTCACCTACGAGCAGTACTTC	CASSQGVGVTYEQYF
TRBV5-6	15	.	.	TRBJ2-7	TGTGCCAGCAGCTGGGGACTCGGGGGCTCCTACGAGCAGTACTTC	CASSWGLGGSYEQYF
TRBV27	16	.	.	TRBJ1-2	TGTGCCAGCAGTTTCATTGGTTCAGACACAAACTATGGCTACACCTTC	CASSFIGSDTNYGYTF
TRBV7-2	15	.	TRBD2	TRBJ2-1	TGTGCCAGCAGCTTTCTAAGCGGGGGGGCGAATGAGCAGTTCTTC	CASSFLSGGANEQFF
TRBV7-9	12	few	.	TRBJ1-2	TGTGCCAGCAGCTTACGGACAATCCCCGACCTCTTC	CASSLRTIPDLF
TRBV30	13	.	.	TRBJ2-1	TGTGCCTGGAGTCCGGGCTCCTACAATGAGCAGTTCTTC	CAWSPGSYNEQFF
TRBV9	14	few	TRBD1	TRBJ2-7	TGTGCCAGCAGCGCGGACAGGGAGGTCGACGAGCAGTACTTC	CASSADREVDEQYF
TRBV7-2	14	.	.	TRBJ2-3	TGTGCCAGCAGTCGCCCGGGGAGTACAGATACGCAGTATTTT	CASSRPGSTDTQYF
TRBV9	16	.	TRBD2	TRBJ2-3	TGTGCCAGCACCTCCTTGGCGGGGGGCTTCACAGATACGCAGTATTTT	CASTSLAGGFTDTQYF
TRBV19	15	.	.	TRBJ2-7	TGTGCCAGTAGTATCTCTACTGCACCTGGCTACGAGCAGTACTTC	CASSISTAPGYEQYF
TRBV4-1	13	.	.	TRBJ2-5	TGCGCCAGCAGCCAAGAAGGGCGGGAGACCCAGTACTTC	CASSQEGRETQYF
TRBV4-3	16	.	.	TRBJ1-1	TGCGCCAGCAGCCAACACCAAGAACGACCGAACACTGAAGCTTTCTTT	CASSQHQERPNTEAFF
TRBV28	11	few	.	TRBJ2-3	TGTGCCAGCGCGGGCACAGATACGCAGTATTTT	CASAGTDTQYF
TRBV25-1	12	.	.	TRBJ1-2	TGTGCCAGCAGTGAGATCGGTGTCGGCTACACCTTC	CASSEIGVGYTF
TRBV29-1	14	.	.	TRBJ2-1	TGCAGCGTTGAAGTCAGGGGCGGCTACAATGAGCAGTTCTTC	CSVEVRGGYNEQFF